A selection of T cell receptor beta chains follows, all from one sample in a study of shared clonotypes between healthy human individuals. Using immunoSEQ multiplex PCR, the repertoire was profiled, and TCRdb retains in-frame clones only, with some absent. Altogether around 600,000 clones are present, 95% being singletons, with the ten largest covering about 0.11%. Sequencing was carried out using naive CD8+ T cells sorted from blood. These receptors were collected from a woman in her 30s in good health. Both conserved end residues are part of each CDR3. A D gene is named only where the DNA matches it firmly. Rows give clone size only sometimes, using once, few, many, or a class for an expanded clone.

v_call: TRBV7-9
clone_size: -
d_call: -
j_call: TRBJ2-7
cdr3_aa: CASSQSSYEQYF
cdr3_nt: TGTGCCAGCTCTCAGAGCTCCTACGAGCAGTACTTC

v_call: TRBV5-4
clone_size: -
d_call: -
j_call: TRBJ2-7
cdr3_aa: CASSLGTPDEQYF
cdr3_nt: TGTGCCAGCAGCTTGGGGACACCCGACGAGCAGTACTTC

v_call: TRBV28
clone_size: once
d_call: -
j_call: TRBJ2-7
cdr3_aa: CASDSLDSYEQYF
cdr3_nt: TGTGCCAGTGATTCCTTAGACTCCTACGAGCAGTACTTC

v_call: TRBV19
clone_size: -
d_call: -
j_call: TRBJ2-7
cdr3_aa: CASSFGTFSYEQYF
cdr3_nt: TGTGCCAGTAGTTTTGGGACTTTCTCCTACGAGCAGTACTTC

v_call: TRBV2
clone_size: once
d_call: TRBD1
j_call: TRBJ2-1
cdr3_aa: CASSRTGVREQFF
cdr3_nt: TGTGCCAGCAGTCGGACAGGGGTTCGTGAGCAGTTCTTC

v_call: TRBV7-9
clone_size: -
d_call: -
j_call: TRBJ2-2
cdr3_aa: CASSLSAFLENTGELFF
cdr3_nt: TGTGCCAGCAGCTTATCCGCTTTTCTGGAGAACACCGGGGAGCTGTTTTTT

v_call: TRBV19
clone_size: -
d_call: -
j_call: TRBJ2-7
cdr3_aa: CASSITSRGNEQYF
cdr3_nt: TGTGCCAGTAGTATCACCTCCAGGGGAAACGAGCAGTACTTC

v_call: TRBV10-2
clone_size: -
d_call: TRBD2
j_call: TRBJ2-3
cdr3_aa: CASSEAILAGSTDTQYF
cdr3_nt: TGCGCCAGCAGTGAGGCGATACTAGCGGGTAGCACAGATACGCAGTATTTT

v_call: TRBV30
clone_size: -
d_call: -
j_call: TRBJ2-7
cdr3_aa: CAWTPLYSREQYF
cdr3_nt: TGTGCCTGGACCCCTCTCTACTCCCGCGAGCAGTACTTC

v_call: TRBV7-9
clone_size: once
d_call: -
j_call: TRBJ1-1
cdr3_aa: CASSGHTVYLNTEAFF
cdr3_nt: TGTGCCAGCAGCGGGCATACAGTGTACTTGAACACTGAAGCTTTCTTT

v_call: TRBV5-1
clone_size: -
d_call: TRBD2
j_call: TRBJ2-1
cdr3_aa: CASSFRSGRSSYNEQFF
cdr3_nt: TGCGCCAGCAGTTTCCGTAGCGGGCGCAGCTCCTACAATGAGCAGTTCTTC

v_call: TRBV6-5
clone_size: -
d_call: TRBD1
j_call: TRBJ2-7
cdr3_aa: CASSYGTGGHEQYF
cdr3_nt: TGTGCCAGCAGTTACGGGACAGGTGGTCACGAGCAGTACTTC

v_call: TRBV6-6
clone_size: -
d_call: -
j_call: TRBJ2-7
cdr3_aa: CASSYGLQRIHEQYF
cdr3_nt: TGTGCCAGCAGTTACGGCCTCCAAAGAATCCACGAGCAGTACTTC

v_call: TRBV29-1
clone_size: -
d_call: -
j_call: TRBJ2-3
cdr3_aa: CSVAGQTRTDTQYF
cdr3_nt: TGCAGCGTGGCCGGACAAACGCGCACAGATACGCAGTATTTT

v_call: TRBV4-1
clone_size: -
d_call: -
j_call: TRBJ1-1
cdr3_aa: CASSPSGGLEAFF
cdr3_nt: TGCGCCAGCAGCCCCTCGGGGGGGCTTGAAGCTTTCTTT

v_call: TRBV11-2
clone_size: -
d_call: TRBD1
j_call: TRBJ2-7
cdr3_aa: CASSFPGQGPYEQYF
cdr3_nt: TGTGCCAGCAGCTTTCCGGGACAGGGCCCCTACGAGCAGTACTTC

v_call: TRBV27
clone_size: -
d_call: TRBD2
j_call: TRBJ2-1
cdr3_aa: CASSLAGVVYNEQFF
cdr3_nt: TGTGCCAGCAGTTTAGCGGGAGTCGTTTACAATGAGCAGTTCTTC

v_call: TRBV14
clone_size: -
d_call: TRBD1
j_call: TRBJ2-1
cdr3_aa: CASSQHRTGTGQFF
cdr3_nt: TGTGCCAGCAGCCAACACAGGACCGGGACAGGGCAGTTCTTC

v_call: TRBV28
clone_size: -
d_call: -
j_call: TRBJ1-5
cdr3_aa: CASSLRTNQPQHF
cdr3_nt: TGTGCCAGCAGTTTACGTACCAATCAGCCCCAGCATTTT

v_call: TRBV29-1
clone_size: few
d_call: -
j_call: TRBJ1-1
cdr3_aa: CSVELEGTNTEAFF
cdr3_nt: TGCAGCGTTGAGTTGGAGGGGACGAACACTGAAGCTTTCTTT

v_call: TRBV10-2
clone_size: -
d_call: -
j_call: TRBJ2-7
cdr3_aa: CASSEGGAGYEQYF
cdr3_nt: TGCGCCAGCAGTGAAGGAGGGGCTGGCTACGAGCAGTACTTC

v_call: TRBV13
clone_size: -
d_call: TRBD2
j_call: TRBJ2-2
cdr3_aa: CASSLGSGSRTGELFF
cdr3_nt: TGTGCCAGCAGCTTAGGGAGCGGGAGTAGGACCGGGGAGCTGTTTTTT

v_call: TRBV4-2
clone_size: -
d_call: -
j_call: TRBJ2-7
cdr3_aa: CASSQDLASSYEQYF
cdr3_nt: TGTGCCAGCAGCCAAGATTTGGCCTCCTCCTACGAGCAGTACTTC

v_call: TRBV6-1
clone_size: -
d_call: TRBD2
j_call: TRBJ2-7
cdr3_aa: CASITAGLAGYEQYF
cdr3_nt: TGTGCCAGTATCACGGCGGGACTAGCGGGCTACGAGCAGTACTTC

v_call: TRBV19
clone_size: -
d_call: TRBD1
j_call: TRBJ1-5
cdr3_aa: CAKEDRGQRQPQHF
cdr3_nt: TGTGCCAAAGAAGACAGGGGGCAGCGACAGCCCCAGCATTTT

v_call: TRBV30
clone_size: once
d_call: -
j_call: TRBJ2-3
cdr3_aa: CAWELPGSFPDTQYF
cdr3_nt: TGTGCCTGGGAGTTGCCCGGGAGTTTCCCAGATACGCAGTATTTT

v_call: TRBV2
clone_size: -
d_call: -
j_call: TRBJ2-7
cdr3_aa: CASMSPRIRTAYEQYF
cdr3_nt: TGTGCCAGCATGTCCCCCCGGATCCGGACTGCCTACGAGCAGTACTTC

v_call: TRBV27
clone_size: -
d_call: TRBD1
j_call: TRBJ2-7
cdr3_aa: CASSHRQGAPYEQYF
cdr3_nt: TGTGCCAGCAGCCACCGACAGGGCGCCCCCTACGAGCAGTACTTC

v_call: TRBV29-1
clone_size: -
d_call: -
j_call: TRBJ2-7
cdr3_aa: CSVDLSGSYEQYF
cdr3_nt: TGCAGCGTGGACCTCTCGGGGAGCTACGAGCAGTACTTC

v_call: TRBV27
clone_size: -
d_call: -
j_call: TRBJ2-1
cdr3_aa: CASSSVEKDEQFF
cdr3_nt: TGTGCCAGCAGTTCCGTTGAGAAGGATGAGCAGTTCTTC

v_call: TRBV19
clone_size: -
d_call: -
j_call: TRBJ2-7
cdr3_aa: CASSIVVGTYEQYF
cdr3_nt: TGTGCCAGTAGTATAGTAGTCGGGACTTACGAGCAGTACTTC

v_call: TRBV7-8
clone_size: -
d_call: -
j_call: TRBJ2-3
cdr3_aa: CASSPGSGTDTQYF
cdr3_nt: TGTGCCAGCAGCCCAGGAAGCGGCACAGATACGCAGTATTTT

v_call: TRBV29-1
clone_size: -
d_call: -
j_call: TRBJ2-7
cdr3_aa: CSVADGYEQYF
cdr3_nt: TGCAGCGTTGCGGACGGCTACGAGCAGTACTTC

v_call: TRBV16
clone_size: -
d_call: TRBD2
j_call: TRBJ2-5
cdr3_aa: CASSQGLAGEETQYF
cdr3_nt: TGTGCCAGCAGCCAAGGGTTAGCGGGAGAAGAGACCCAGTACTTC

v_call: TRBV5-1
clone_size: once
d_call: -
j_call: TRBJ2-7
cdr3_aa: CASSYPPDRLSSYEQYF
cdr3_nt: TGCGCCAGCAGCTACCCTCCTGACAGGTTGAGCTCCTACGAGCAGTACTTC

v_call: TRBV13
clone_size: once
d_call: -
j_call: TRBJ2-7
cdr3_aa: CASSPGFRGASYEQYF
cdr3_nt: TGTGCCAGCAGCCCTGGTTTTCGCGGGGCCTCCTACGAGCAGTACTTC

v_call: TRBV19
clone_size: -
d_call: -
j_call: TRBJ2-7
cdr3_aa: CASSVTYSYEQYF
cdr3_nt: TGTGCCAGTAGTGTCACGTACTCCTACGAGCAGTACTTC

v_call: TRBV28
clone_size: -
d_call: TRBD2
j_call: TRBJ2-5
cdr3_aa: CASSLAGDPQETQYF
cdr3_nt: TGTGCCAGCAGCCTAGCGGGAGACCCACAAGAGACCCAGTACTTC

v_call: TRBV11-3
clone_size: -
d_call: -
j_call: TRBJ2-4
cdr3_aa: CASSSGEAKNIQYF
cdr3_nt: TGTGCCAGCAGCTCTGGGGAAGCCAAAAACATTCAGTACTTC

v_call: TRBV11-2
clone_size: -
d_call: -
j_call: TRBJ2-3
cdr3_aa: CASSFVGGGLTDTQYF
cdr3_nt: TGTGCCAGCAGCTTCGTAGGCGGCGGGTTGACAGATACGCAGTATTTT

v_call: TRBV19
clone_size: -
d_call: -
j_call: TRBJ1-3
cdr3_aa: CATSDTRSGNTIYF
cdr3_nt: TGTGCCACCTCCGACACCAGATCTGGAAACACCATATATTTT

v_call: TRBV28
clone_size: -
d_call: -
j_call: TRBJ1-3
cdr3_aa: CASSLSGSGNTIYF
cdr3_nt: TGTGCCAGCAGTTTGTCGGGATCTGGAAACACCATATATTTT

v_call: TRBV4-1
clone_size: -
d_call: -
j_call: TRBJ2-3
cdr3_aa: CASSQDLADTQYF
cdr3_nt: TGCGCCAGCAGCCAAGATTTGGCAGATACGCAGTATTTT